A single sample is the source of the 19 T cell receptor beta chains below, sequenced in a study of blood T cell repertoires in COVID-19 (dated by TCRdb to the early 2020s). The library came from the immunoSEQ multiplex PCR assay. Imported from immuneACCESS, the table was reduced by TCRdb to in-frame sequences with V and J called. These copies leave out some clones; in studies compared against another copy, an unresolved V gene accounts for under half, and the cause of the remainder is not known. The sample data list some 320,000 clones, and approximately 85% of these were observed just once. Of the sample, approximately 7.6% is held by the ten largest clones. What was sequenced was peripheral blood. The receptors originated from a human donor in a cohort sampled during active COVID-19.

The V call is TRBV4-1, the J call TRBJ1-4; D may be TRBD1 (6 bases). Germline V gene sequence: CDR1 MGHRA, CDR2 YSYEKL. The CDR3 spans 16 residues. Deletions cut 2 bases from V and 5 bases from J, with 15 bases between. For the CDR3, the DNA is TGCGCCAGCAGCCAAATATGGACAGTCGAGAATGAAAAACTGTTTTTT. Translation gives CASSQIWTVENEKLFF.

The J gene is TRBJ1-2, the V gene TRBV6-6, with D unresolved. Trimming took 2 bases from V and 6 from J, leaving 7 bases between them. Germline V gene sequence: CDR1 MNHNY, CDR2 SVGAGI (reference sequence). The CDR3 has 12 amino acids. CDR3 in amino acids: CASSYRGNGYTF. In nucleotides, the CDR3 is TGTGCCAGCAGTTACCGAGGGAATGGCTACACCTTC.

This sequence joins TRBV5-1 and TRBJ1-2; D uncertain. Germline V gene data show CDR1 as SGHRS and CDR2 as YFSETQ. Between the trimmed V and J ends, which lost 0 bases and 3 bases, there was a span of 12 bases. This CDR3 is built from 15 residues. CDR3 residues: CASSLATGGDYGYTF. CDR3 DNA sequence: TGCGCCAGCAGCTTGGCAACGGGAGGTGACTATGGCTACACCTTC.

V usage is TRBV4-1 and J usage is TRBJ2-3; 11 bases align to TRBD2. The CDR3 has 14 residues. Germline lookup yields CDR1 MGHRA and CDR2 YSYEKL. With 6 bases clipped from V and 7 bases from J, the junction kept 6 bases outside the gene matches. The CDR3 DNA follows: TGCGCCAGCAGATCTAGCGGGGGGTATAATACGCAGTATTTT. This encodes CASRSSGGYNTQYF.

The CDR3: CASSSRTSRDEQYF. The CDR3 nucleotides read TGTGCCAGCAGTTCCCGGACTAGTAGGGACGAGCAGTACTTC. The J gene is TRBJ2-7, the V gene TRBV6-6; TRBD2 matches 7 bases. The trim removed 4 bases at V and 5 bases at J, leaving 8 bases unmatched. This CDR3 comprises 14 residues. Per germline, CDR1 MNHNY and CDR2 SVGAGI (reference sequence).

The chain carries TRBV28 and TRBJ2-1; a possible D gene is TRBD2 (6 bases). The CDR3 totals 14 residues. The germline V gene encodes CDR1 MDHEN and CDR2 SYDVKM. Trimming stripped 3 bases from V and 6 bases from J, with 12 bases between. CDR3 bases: TGTGCCAGCAGTTTTCGACTAGTTACCAATGAGCAGTTCTTC. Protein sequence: CASSFRLVTNEQFF.

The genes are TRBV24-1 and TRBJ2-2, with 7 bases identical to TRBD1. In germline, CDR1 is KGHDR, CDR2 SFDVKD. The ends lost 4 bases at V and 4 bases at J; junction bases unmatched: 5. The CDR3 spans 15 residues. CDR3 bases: TGTGCCACCAGTGAAAGGGGGCTGGTCACCGGGGAGCTGTTTTTT. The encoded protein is CATSERGLVTGELFF.

The CDR3 region has the DNA TGTGCCAGCAGCCCTTTGGACAGGGAAAACACTGAAGCTTTCTTT. Amino acid sequence: CASSPLDRENTEAFF. The gene calls are TRBV3-1 (or the pseudogene TRBV3-2) and TRBJ1-1; TRBD1 matches 8 bases. V was clipped by 4 bases and J by 2 bases; unmatched bases: 6. The CDR3 is 15 residues long. Per the germline V gene, CDR1 is LGHDT and CDR2 is YNNKEL (reference sequence).

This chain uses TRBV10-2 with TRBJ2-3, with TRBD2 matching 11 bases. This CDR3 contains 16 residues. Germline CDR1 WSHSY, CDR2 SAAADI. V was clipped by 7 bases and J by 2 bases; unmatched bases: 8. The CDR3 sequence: CASKKLAGGHTDTQYF. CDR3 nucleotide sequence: TGCGCCAGCAAAAAATTAGCGGGGGGGCACACAGATACGCAGTATTTT.

In DNA, the CDR3 is TGTGCCAGCAGCTTAAACCGACAGGGCACTGAAGCTTTCTTT. It specifies CASSLNRQGTEAFF. The chain joins TRBV7-2 to TRBJ1-1; 7 bases are shared with TRBD1. The CDR3 is 14 residues long. The ends lost 2 bases at V and 4 bases at J; junction bases unmatched: 4. Germline CDR1 is SGHTA and CDR2 is FQGNSA.

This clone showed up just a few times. CDR3 nucleotides: TGTGCCAGCAGTCCTTTTACCGGGACAGGGGGCCGGACCGGGGAGCTGTTTTTT. Translated: CASSPFTGTGGRTGELFF. V gene TRBV7-9 combines with J gene TRBJ2-2; 12 positions agree with TRBD1. Germline V gene sequence: CDR1 SEHNR, CDR2 FQNEAQ (reference sequence). The CDR3 runs to 18 residues. With 6 bases clipped from V and 5 bases from J, the junction kept 13 bases outside the gene matches.

The CDR3 spells CASSIERGINEGTEAFF. CDR3 nucleotide sequence: TGTGCCAGTAGTATCGAGAGGGGGATTAATGAAGGCACTGAAGCTTTCTTT. This chain uses TRBV19 with TRBJ1-1; TRBD1 might be the D (6 bases). Trimming pared 3 bases from V and 4 bases from J, leaving 21 bases between. CDR1 is LNHDA and CDR2 is SQIVND in the germline V gene (reference sequence). The CDR3 loop spans 17 amino acids.

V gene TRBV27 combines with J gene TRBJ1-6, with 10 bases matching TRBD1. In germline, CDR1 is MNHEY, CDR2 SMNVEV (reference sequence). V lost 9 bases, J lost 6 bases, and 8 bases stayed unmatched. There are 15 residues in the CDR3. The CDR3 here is CASSGTGESNSPLHF. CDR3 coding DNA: TGTGCCAGTTCCGGGACAGGGGAGAGTAATTCACCCCTCCACTTT.

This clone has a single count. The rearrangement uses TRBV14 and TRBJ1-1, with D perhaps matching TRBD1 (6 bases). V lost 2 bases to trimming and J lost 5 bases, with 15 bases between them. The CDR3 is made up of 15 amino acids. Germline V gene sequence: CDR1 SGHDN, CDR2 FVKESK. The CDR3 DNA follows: TGTGCCAGCAGCCAATCGAGAGGGGGTGGTACTGAAGCTTTCTTT. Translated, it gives CASSQSRGGGTEAFF.

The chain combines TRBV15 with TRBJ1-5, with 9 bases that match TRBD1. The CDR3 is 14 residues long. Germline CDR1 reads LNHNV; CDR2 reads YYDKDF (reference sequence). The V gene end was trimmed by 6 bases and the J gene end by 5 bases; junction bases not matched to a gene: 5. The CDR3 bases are TGTGCCACCAGTAGGACAGGGGAGTATCAGCCCCAGCATTTT. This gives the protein CATSRTGEYQPQHF.

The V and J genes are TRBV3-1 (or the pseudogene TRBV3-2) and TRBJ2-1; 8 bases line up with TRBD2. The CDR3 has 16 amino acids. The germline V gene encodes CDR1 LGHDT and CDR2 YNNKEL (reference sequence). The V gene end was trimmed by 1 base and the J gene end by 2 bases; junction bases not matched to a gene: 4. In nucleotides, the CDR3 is TGTGCCAGCAGCCAAGGGGATAGCGGGGCCTACAATGAGCAGTTCTTC. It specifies CASSQGDSGAYNEQFF.

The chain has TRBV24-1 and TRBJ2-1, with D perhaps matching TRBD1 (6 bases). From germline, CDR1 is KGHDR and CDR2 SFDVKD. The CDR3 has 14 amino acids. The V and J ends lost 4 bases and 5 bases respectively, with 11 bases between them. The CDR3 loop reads CATSEEPGDNEQFF. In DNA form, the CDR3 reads TGTGCCACCAGTGAAGAGCCAGGGGACAATGAGCAGTTCTTC.

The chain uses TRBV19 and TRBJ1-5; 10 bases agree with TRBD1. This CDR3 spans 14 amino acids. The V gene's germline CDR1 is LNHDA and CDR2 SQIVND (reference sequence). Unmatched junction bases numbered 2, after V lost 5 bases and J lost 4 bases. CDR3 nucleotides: TGTGCCAGTAGTCGGGACAGGGGTAATCAGCCCCAGCATTTT. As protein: CASSRDRGNQPQHF. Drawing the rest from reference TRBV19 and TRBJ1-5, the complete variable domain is DGGITQSPKYLFRKEGQNVTLSCEQNLNHDAMYWYRQDPGQGLRLIYYSQIVNDFQKGDIAEGYSVSREKKESFPLTVTSAQKNPTAFYLCASSRDRGNQPQHFGDGTRLSIL.

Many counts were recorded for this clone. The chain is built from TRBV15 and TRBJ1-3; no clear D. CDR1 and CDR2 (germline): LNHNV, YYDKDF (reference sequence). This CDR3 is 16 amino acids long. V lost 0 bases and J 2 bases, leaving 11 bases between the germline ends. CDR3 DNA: TGTGCCACCAGCAGAGATCTTTCCGGGGCTGGAAACACCATATATTTT. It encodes CATSRDLSGAGNTIYF.